This TCR beta chain is drawn from a study of shared T cell receptors in the human thymus (dated by TCRdb to 2020 to 2023). Looking at the study overall: The study examined how self-reactive, shared T-cell receptor alpha chains are generated in the human thymus.

For this clone: The target of this receptor is not known. No per-base quality is available; no much larger clone lies one base away.

A distance of 23 bases separates the germline ends of V and J, which lose 0 bases and 0 bases respectively. The germline V gene supplies CDR1 MGHRA and CDR2 YSYEKL. From cysteine to phenylalanine, the CDR3 is 20 amino acids long. Only the CDR3 part of the read is kept: 60 bases, read in frame from the first base. The protocol used for the library was the immunoSEQ multiplex PCR assay. Entries here come from immuneACCESS through TCRdb and include only in-frame sequences with V and J called. Some clones fail to appear in such tables; in the studies checked, an unresolved V gene covers under half of the shortfall, and the cause of the remainder is unknown. Recorded for this sample are approximately 490,000 clones; 75% to 85% of them occurred a single time. The ten largest clonotypes hold more than 0.01% of the sample. The data were also submitted as part of a second study, on human thymus T cells. According to the second study: Donors were immunologically healthy infants undergoing open corrective cardiac surgery for congenital heart defects in Finland. The thymus tissue came from surgical resects taken out during corrective cardiac surgery. V and J gene segment usage appeared biased in both thymic and peripheral blood repertoires. The related research found that thymic TCR repertoires overlapped highly between unrelated individuals. The study characterized TCR alpha and beta repertoires from eight infant thymus samples and a few related peripheral blood samples. Donor ages ranging from about 6 to 250 days were recorded, and 5 to 7 male and a couple of female infants were included in the cohort. Thymocytes were mechanically released from the tissue and were stored as pellets of about 9.5-31 million cells at -70 degrees C. Genomic DNA was extracted from frozen cell pellets with a QIAsymphony instrument. The immunoSEQ multiplex PCR assay was used to amplify the TCRB and TCRAD loci from a standardized amount of quality-controlled genomic DNA. The amplicons covered the V(D)J region and were long enough to include the CDR3 and to identify the V and J genes. The commercial immunoSEQ service was used to sequence amplicons on an Illumina platform. Primer bias and sequencing errors were corrected as previously described, and TCRAD and TCRB definitions were based on the IMGT database. immunoSEQ Analyzer 3.0 and VDJTools were used for repertoire analysis, which covered basic statistics, V/J segment usage, diversity estimates, rarefaction and pairwise overlap. Chao1, ChaoE, Efron-Thisted, Shannon and inverse Simpson indices were used to estimate diversity, which was also estimated on datasets down-sampled to the smallest sample. Repertoire overlap used strict matching of CDR3 nucleotide sequence, V gene and J gene, with Jaccard-based multidimensional scaling clustering. On average, around 810,000 unique TCRB clonotypes were obtained from thymus samples, compared with roughly 84,000 from blood samples.

The sequenced sample consisted of thymocytes. This chain joins TRBV4-1 to TRBJ1-2; the D gene remains uncertain. The clonotype was recovered from a boy less than two years old with a congenital heart defect. Donor details come from another sample of the same person, matched by shared clones. The CDR3 region: CASSQEIYKRETAANYGYTF. The nucleotides read TGCGCCAGCAGCCAAGAGATTTACAAGCGTGAGACGGCCGCTAACTATGGCTACACCTTC.